This T cell receptor (beta chain) is from a study of blood T cell repertoires in COVID-19. Looking at the study overall: PBMCs, B-cell-depleted T cells, or T cells provided the cDNA or gDNA that made up the material.

Participant-given clinical history determined each cohort assignment. This table comes from immunoSEQ multiplex PCR, and its TCRdb copy is limited to in-frame clones, with some not included. The profile shows about 320,000 clones, roughly 87% of them singletons. V was clipped by 3 bases and J by 4 bases, with 8 bases between them. CDR3 length equals 13 residues. Germline V lookup: CDR1 SEHNR, CDR2 FQNEAQ (reference sequence). The chain couples TRBV7-9 to TRBJ2-3; possible D gene TRBD1, 5 bases. The origin of this receptor is a woman aged 18-29 years who had recovered from COVID-19. Sequencing was done on a sample of PBMCs or T cells enriched from blood (not recorded which). For the CDR3, the DNA is TGTGCCAGCAGCTTTTTGGGGCCAGATACGCAGTATTTT. It specifies CASSFLGPDTQYF.